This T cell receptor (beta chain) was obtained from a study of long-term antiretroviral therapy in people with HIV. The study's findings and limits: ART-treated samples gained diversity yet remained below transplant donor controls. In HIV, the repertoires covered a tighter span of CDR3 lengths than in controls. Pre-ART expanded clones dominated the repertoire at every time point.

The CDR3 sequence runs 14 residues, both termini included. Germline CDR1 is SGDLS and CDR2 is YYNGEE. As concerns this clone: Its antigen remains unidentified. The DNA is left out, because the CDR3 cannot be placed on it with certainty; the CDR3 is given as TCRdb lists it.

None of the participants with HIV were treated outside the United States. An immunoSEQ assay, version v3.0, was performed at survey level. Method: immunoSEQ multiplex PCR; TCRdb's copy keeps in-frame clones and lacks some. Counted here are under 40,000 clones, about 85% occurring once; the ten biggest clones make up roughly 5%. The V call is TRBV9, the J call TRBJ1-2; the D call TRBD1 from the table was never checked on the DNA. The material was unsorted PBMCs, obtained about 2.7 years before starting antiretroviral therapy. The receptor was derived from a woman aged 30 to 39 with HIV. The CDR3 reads CASSVAEGTGLITF.